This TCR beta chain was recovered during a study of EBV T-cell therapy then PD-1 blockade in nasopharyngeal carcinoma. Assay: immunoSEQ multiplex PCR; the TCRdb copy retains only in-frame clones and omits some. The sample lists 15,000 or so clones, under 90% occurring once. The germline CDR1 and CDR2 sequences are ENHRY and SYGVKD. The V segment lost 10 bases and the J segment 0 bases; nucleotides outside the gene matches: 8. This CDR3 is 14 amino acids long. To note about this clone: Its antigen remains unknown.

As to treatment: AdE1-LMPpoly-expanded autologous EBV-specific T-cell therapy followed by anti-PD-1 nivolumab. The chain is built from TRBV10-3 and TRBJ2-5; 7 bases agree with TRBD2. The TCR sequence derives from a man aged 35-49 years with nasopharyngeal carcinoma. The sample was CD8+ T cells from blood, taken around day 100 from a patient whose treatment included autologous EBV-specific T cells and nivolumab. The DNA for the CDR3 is TGTGCCACGGGGGGAGGAGGGAACCAAGAGACCCAGTACTTC. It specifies CATGGGGNQETQYF.